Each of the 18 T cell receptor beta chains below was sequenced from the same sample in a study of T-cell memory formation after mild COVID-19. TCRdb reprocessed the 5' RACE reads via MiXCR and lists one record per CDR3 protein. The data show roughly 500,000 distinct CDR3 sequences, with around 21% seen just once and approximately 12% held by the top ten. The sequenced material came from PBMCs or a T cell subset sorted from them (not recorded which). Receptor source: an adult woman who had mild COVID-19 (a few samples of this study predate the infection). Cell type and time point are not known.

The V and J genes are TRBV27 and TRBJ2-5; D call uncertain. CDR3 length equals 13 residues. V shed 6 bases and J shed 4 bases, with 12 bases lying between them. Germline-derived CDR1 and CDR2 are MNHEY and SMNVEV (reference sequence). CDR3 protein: CASSPGRLETQYF. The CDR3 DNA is TGTGCCAGCAGCCCTGGGCGATTAGAGACCCAGTACTTC.

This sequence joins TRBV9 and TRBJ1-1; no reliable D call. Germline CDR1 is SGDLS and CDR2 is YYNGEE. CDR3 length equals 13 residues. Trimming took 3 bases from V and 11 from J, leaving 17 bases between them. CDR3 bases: TGTGCCAGCAGCGAAGTATTTCGTGGGAGCGCTTTCTTT. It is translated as CASSEVFRGSAFF.

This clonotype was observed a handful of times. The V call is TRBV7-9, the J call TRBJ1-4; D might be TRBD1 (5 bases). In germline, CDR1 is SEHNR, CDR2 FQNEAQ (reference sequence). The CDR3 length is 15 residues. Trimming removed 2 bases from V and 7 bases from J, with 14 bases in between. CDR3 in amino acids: CASSLSLGGTEKLFF. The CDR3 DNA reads TGTGCCAGCAGCTTATCTCTGGGAGGGACTGAAAAACTGTTTTTT.

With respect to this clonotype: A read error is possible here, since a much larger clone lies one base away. The CDR3 sequence is CAISESDQPQHF. As DNA, the CDR3 is TGTGCCATCAGTGAGTCGGATCAGCCCCAGCATTTT. The V and J genes are TRBV10-3 and TRBJ1-5; no clear D gene. The V end lost 0 bases, the J end lost 5 bases, and 2 bases lay between the germline ends. Germline CDR1 is ENHRY and CDR2 is SYGVKD. This CDR3 region has 12 residues.

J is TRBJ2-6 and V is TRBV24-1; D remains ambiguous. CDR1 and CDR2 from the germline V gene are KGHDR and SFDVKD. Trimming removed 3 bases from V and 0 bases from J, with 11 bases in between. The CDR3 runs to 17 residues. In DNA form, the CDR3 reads TGTGCCACCAGTGATCCGACGACGGGCTCTGGGGCCAACGTCCTGACTTTC. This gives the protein CATSDPTTGSGANVLTF.

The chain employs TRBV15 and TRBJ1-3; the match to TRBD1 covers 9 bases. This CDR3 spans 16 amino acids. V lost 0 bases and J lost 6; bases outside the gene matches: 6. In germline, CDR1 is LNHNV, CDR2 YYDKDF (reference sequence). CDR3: CATSREDRGGKNTIYF. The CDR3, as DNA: TGTGCCACCAGCAGAGAGGACAGGGGTGGAAAAAACACCATATATTTT.

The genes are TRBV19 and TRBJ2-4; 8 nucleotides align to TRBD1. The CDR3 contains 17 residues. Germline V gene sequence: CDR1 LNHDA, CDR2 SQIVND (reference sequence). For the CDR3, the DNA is TGTACGACACATTCGACAGGGGTGTTTCCAGCCAAAAACATTCAGTACTTC. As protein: CTTHSTGVFPAKNIQYF.

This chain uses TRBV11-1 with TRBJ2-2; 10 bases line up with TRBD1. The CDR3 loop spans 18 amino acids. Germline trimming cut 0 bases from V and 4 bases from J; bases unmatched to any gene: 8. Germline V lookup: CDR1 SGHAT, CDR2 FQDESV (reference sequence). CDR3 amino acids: CASSLAGQGVSGTGELFF. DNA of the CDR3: TGTGCCAGCAGCTTAGCCGGACAGGGGGTTTCGGGCACCGGGGAGCTGTTTTTT.

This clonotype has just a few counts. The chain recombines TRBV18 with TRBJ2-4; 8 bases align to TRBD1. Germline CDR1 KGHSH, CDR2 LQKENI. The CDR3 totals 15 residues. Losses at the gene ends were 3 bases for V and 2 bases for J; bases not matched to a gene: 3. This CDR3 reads CASSPGQASKNIQYF. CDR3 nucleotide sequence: TGTGCCAGCTCACCGGGACAGGCCTCCAAAAACATTCAGTACTTC.

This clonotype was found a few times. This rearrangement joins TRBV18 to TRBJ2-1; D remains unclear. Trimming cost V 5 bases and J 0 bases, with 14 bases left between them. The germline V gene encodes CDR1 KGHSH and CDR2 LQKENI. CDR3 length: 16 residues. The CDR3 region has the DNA TGTGCCAGCTCAGGCCTTGGCGGCAGCTCCTACAATGAGCAGTTCTTC. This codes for CASSGLGGSSYNEQFF.

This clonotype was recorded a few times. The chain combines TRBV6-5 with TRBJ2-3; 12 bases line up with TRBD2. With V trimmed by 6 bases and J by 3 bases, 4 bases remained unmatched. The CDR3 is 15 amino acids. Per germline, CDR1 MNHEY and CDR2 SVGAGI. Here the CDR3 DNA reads TGTGCCAGCAGCGAGACTAGCGGGAGAACAGATACGCAGTATTTT. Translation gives CASSETSGRTDTQYF.

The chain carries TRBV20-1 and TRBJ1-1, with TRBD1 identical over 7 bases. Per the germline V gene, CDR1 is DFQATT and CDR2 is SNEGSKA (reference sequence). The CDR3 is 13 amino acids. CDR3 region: CGRKGAGDTEAFF. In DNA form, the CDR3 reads TGCGGCAGGAAGGGGGCAGGGGACACTGAAGCTTTCTTT.

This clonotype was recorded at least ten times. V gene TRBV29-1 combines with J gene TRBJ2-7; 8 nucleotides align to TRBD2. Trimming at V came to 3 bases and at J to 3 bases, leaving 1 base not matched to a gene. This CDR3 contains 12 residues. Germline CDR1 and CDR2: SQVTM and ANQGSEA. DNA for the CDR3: TGCAGCGTTGACAGCGGGAGCTACGAGCAGTACTTC. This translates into CSVDSGSYEQYF.

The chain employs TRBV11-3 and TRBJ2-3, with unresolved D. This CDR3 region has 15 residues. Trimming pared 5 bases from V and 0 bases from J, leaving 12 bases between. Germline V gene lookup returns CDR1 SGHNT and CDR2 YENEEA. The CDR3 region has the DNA TGTGCCAGCAGCCCATGGAACGGCAGCACAGATACGCAGTATTTT. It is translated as CASSPWNGSTDTQYF.

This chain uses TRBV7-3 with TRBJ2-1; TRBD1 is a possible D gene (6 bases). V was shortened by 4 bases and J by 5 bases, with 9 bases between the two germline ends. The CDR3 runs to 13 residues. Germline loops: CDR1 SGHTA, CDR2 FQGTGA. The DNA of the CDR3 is TGTGCCAGCAGCTCTCAGGGGCACAATGAGCAGTTCTTC. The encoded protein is CASSSQGHNEQFF.

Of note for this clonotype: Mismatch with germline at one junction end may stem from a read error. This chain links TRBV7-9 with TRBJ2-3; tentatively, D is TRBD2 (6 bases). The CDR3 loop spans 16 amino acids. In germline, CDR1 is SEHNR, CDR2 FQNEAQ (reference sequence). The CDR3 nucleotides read TGTTCCAGCAGCTTAGTGGGGACTCAACCAGGAGATACGCAGTATTTT. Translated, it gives CSSSLVGTQPGDTQYF.

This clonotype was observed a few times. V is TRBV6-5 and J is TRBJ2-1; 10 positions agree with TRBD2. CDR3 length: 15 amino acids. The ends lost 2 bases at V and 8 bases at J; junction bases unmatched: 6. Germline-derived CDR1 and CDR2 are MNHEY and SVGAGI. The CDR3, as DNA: TGTGCCAGCAGTTACGGGCTAGCGGGAGCGTATGAGCAGTTCTTC. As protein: CASSYGLAGAYEQFF.

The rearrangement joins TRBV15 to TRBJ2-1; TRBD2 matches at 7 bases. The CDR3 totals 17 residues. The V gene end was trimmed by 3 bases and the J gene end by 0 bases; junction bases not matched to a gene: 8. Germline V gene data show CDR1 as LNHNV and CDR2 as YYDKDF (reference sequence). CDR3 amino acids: CATSSQTSFSSYNEQFF. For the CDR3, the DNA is TGTGCCACCAGCAGCCAGACTAGCTTCAGCTCCTACAATGAGCAGTTCTTC.